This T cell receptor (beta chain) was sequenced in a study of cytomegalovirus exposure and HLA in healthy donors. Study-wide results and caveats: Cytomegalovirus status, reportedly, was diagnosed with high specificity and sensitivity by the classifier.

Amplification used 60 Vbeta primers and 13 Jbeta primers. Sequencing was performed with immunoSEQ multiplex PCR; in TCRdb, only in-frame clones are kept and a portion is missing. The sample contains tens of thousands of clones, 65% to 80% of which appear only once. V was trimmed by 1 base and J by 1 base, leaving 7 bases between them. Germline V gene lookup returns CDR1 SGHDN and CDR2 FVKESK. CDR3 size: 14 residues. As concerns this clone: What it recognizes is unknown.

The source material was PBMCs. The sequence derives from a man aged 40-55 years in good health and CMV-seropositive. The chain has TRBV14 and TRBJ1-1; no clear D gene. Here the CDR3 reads CASSQGGWNTEAFF. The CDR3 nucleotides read TGTGCCAGCAGCCAAGGAGGGTGGAACACTGAAGCTTTCTTT.